The next 20 T cell receptor beta chains were all read from a single sample in a study of blood T cells in healthy people across ages. A second roughly 6 to 12 cycle PCR used barcoded and J-beta primers. Via MiXCR, TCRdb re-called the 5' RACE reads, giving one row per CDR3 protein. Of approximately 800,000 distinct CDR3 sequences listed, more than 50% are singletons. Sequencing input: blood. Receptors originate from a man aged 35 to 55 in good health.

The CDR3 DNA reads as TGCGCCAGCAGCTTGGGAATGACGGTGGGTCAGGGGATAAACAATGAGCAGTTCTTC. Translated, it gives CASSLGMTVGQGINNEQFF. J is TRBJ2-1 and V is TRBV5-1, with a weak D call TRBD1 (6 bases). V lost 0 bases, J lost 5 bases, and 24 bases lay in between. The CDR3 has 19 residues. Germline V gene sequence: CDR1 SGHRS, CDR2 YFSETQ. Full variable domain (rest looked up from reference TRBV5-1 and TRBJ2-1): KAGVTQTPRYLIKTRGQQVTLSCSPISGHRSVSWYQQTPGQGLQFLFEYFSETQRNKGNFPGRFSGRQFSNSRSEMNVSTLELGDSALYLCASSLGMTVGQGINNEQFFGPGTRLTVL.

Here the CDR3 reads CASSYDGGLNTEAFF. The CDR3, as DNA: TGTGCCAGCAGTTATGATGGGGGCCTGAACACTGAAGCTTTCTTT. V is TRBV6-5 and J is TRBJ1-1; D perhaps matches TRBD1 (6 bases). The length of the CDR3 is 15 residues. V was pared by 3 bases and J by 0 bases, with 11 bases between. Germline V lookup: CDR1 MNHEY, CDR2 SVGAGI.

This clonotype was counted at least ten times. The chain has TRBV7-2 and TRBJ2-1; no clear D gene. The germline CDR1 and CDR2 sequences are SGHTA and FQGNSA. V was pared by 5 bases and J by 10 bases, with 9 bases between. This CDR3 is 11 amino acids long. The CDR3 spells CASSQSSEQFF. The CDR3 bases are TGTGCCAGCAGCCAGTCATCCGAGCAGTTCTTC.

The chain carries TRBV6-6 and TRBJ2-1; D is perhaps TRBD1 or TRBD2 (5 bases each). Trimming took off 2 bases at V and 4 bases at J, with 6 bases between the two ends. The CDR3 has 13 residues. Germline V gene data show CDR1 as MNHNY and CDR2 as SVGAGI (reference sequence). CDR3 bases: TGTGCCAGCAGTTACGAGGGGTACAATGAGCAGTTCTTC. This encodes CASSYEGYNEQFF.

This clonotype was counted once. The chain couples TRBV29-1 to TRBJ2-1, with D uncertain. V lost 4 bases, J lost 1 base, and 11 bases lay in between. The CDR3 is 14 residues long. The germline gives CDR1 SQVTM, CDR2 ANQGSEA. The CDR3 DNA sequence: TGCAGCGTTGTGGCCATAGAGTCCTACAATGAGCAGTTCTTC. Translated, it gives CSVVAIESYNEQFF.

The rearrangement uses TRBV24-1 and TRBJ2-1, with D perhaps TRBD1 or TRBD2 (5 bases each). The germline V and J ends were trimmed by 1 base and 4 bases, with 13 bases remaining between them. The germline CDR1 and CDR2 sequences are KGHDR and SFDVKD. The CDR3 loop spans 16 amino acids. The CDR3 here is CATSDFWGSQYNEQFF. The CDR3 nucleotides are TGTGCCACCAGTGATTTCTGGGGGAGTCAGTACAATGAGCAGTTCTTC.

Many counts were recorded for this clonotype. V gene TRBV4-2 combines with J gene TRBJ1-2; 9 bases match TRBD1. Germline V CDR1 and CDR2: LGHNA, YNFKEQ. V lost 3 bases, J lost 5 bases, and 13 bases stayed unmatched. The CDR3 contains 17 residues. The CDR3 DNA reads as TGTGCCAGCAGCCAGGGTATACCGGGACAGGGACAGTATGGCTACACCTTC. It codes for CASSQGIPGQGQYGYTF.

The J gene is TRBJ2-1, the V gene TRBV3-1; D could derive from TRBD1 or TRBD2 (5 bases each). Trimming pared 0 bases from V and 14 bases from J, leaving 17 bases between. The CDR3 is made up of 14 amino acids. Germline V gene sequence: CDR1 LGHDT, CDR2 YNNKEL (reference sequence). CDR3 region: CASSQDVVGTVEFF. CDR3 sequence (DNA): TGTGCCAGCAGCCAAGATGTGGTAGGGACCGTCGAGTTCTTC.

The rearrangement uses TRBV21-1 and TRBJ2-4; the D call in the table, TRBD1, was not verified against the DNA. Near its end, the DNA agrees better with TRBJ2-7, so the J call may be wrong. TRBV21-1 is assigned pseudogene status. The CDR3 covers 15 residues. The CDR3 here is CASSKALGQTYEQYF. The CDR3 DNA follows: TGTGCCAGCAGCAAAGCGCTCGGACAGACCTACGAGCAGTACTTC.

This sequence joins TRBV24-1 and TRBJ1-4, with no clear D. Between the trimmed V and J ends, which lost 5 bases and 7 bases, there was a span of 13 bases. The CDR3 totals 14 residues. Per germline, CDR1 KGHDR and CDR2 SFDVKD. CDR3 sequence (DNA): TGTGCCACCAGTGGAGGGATAAAACCTGAAAAACTGTTTTTT. It encodes CATSGGIKPEKLFF.

There are a few counts of this clonotype. The chain joins TRBV20-1 to TRBJ1-2; D perhaps matches TRBD1 (5 bases). Trimming stripped 5 bases from V and 6 bases from J, with 13 bases between. The CDR3 contains 12 residues. Germline-derived CDR1 and CDR2 are DFQATT and SNEGSKA (reference sequence). Here the CDR3 DNA reads TGCAGTGCTTGGGACTATCAAAATGGCTACACCTTC. This translates into CSAWDYQNGYTF.

V and J are TRBV28 and TRBJ2-5; a weak D match, TRBD1 (5 bases). V lost 8 bases and J lost 2, with 12 bases in between. This CDR3 has 13 amino acids. Germline assignment: CDR1 MDHEN and CDR2 SYDVKM. The CDR3 DNA sequence: TGTGCCAGCGTCCCAGGGTTTCAAGAGACCCAGTACTTC. It specifies CASVPGFQETQYF.

The chain carries TRBV7-8 and TRBJ2-1; TRBD2 might be the D (5 bases). This CDR3 is 17 amino acids long. Germline CDR1 SGHVS, CDR2 FQNEAQ. V was clipped by 2 bases and J by 4 bases, with 18 bases between them. This CDR3 is CASSLLSESVSYNEQFF. The CDR3 DNA sequence: TGTGCCAGCAGCTTACTTAGCGAGAGCGTGTCTTACAATGAGCAGTTCTTC.

The chain is built from TRBV6-2 or TRBV6-3 and TRBJ2-3; 9 bases match TRBD1. After removal of 6 bases from V and 4 bases from J, the junction contained 5 bases not matched to a gene. From germline, CDR1 is MNHEY and CDR2 SVGEGT. The CDR3 is 14 amino acids. CDR3 coding DNA: TGTGCCAGCAGACCGACAGGGGGAGCAGATACGCAGTATTTT. This codes for CASRPTGGADTQYF.

V usage is TRBV14 and J usage is TRBJ2-3; D gene uncertain. The CDR3 contains 16 residues. Between the trimmed V and J ends, which lost 1 base and 4 bases, there was a span of 15 bases. CDR1 SGHDN and CDR2 FVKESK come from the germline V gene. The CDR3 is CASSQGFGGSPDTQYF. DNA of the CDR3: TGTGCCAGCAGCCAAGGGTTTGGTGGAAGCCCAGATACGCAGTATTTT.

The CDR3 sequence is CATSDSGRDEQFF. In DNA, the CDR3 is TGTGCCACCAGTGATAGTGGGCGCGATGAGCAGTTCTTC. This chain uses TRBV24-1 with TRBJ2-1; no firm D call. V was shortened by 3 bases and J by 8 bases, with 10 bases between the two germline ends. This CDR3 has 13 residues. Germline V lookup: CDR1 KGHDR, CDR2 SFDVKD.

The V and J genes are TRBV7-2 and TRBJ2-5; D possibly corresponds to TRBD2 (6 bases). The last part of the DNA fits TRBJ2-7 better; the J call may be wrong. This CDR3 has 15 residues. The V gene's germline CDR1 is SGHTA and CDR2 FQGNSA. The CDR3 DNA is TGTGCCAGCAGCTTAACTTTTGTAGGGACTCTCGAGCAGTACTTC. It specifies CASSLTFVGTLEQYF.

The rearrangement joins TRBV6-2 or TRBV6-3 to TRBJ2-7, with 7 nucleotides matching TRBD2. J lost 3 bases, V lost 2 bases, and 7 bases had no gene match. The CDR3 has 15 residues. Germline CDR1 MNHEY, CDR2 SVGEGT. CDR3 nucleotide sequence: TGTGCCAGCAGTTACAATGCGCGGGAGCGCTACGAGCAGTACTTC. Its protein is CASSYNARERYEQYF.

Turning to this clonotype: The junction departs from germline at one end; a sequencing error may be responsible. The chain joins TRBV20-1 to TRBJ2-5, with 8 bases aligning to TRBD2. The CDR3 totals 16 residues. Germline CDR1 DFQATT, CDR2 SNEGSKA (reference sequence). The chain's CDR3 is CSAPRWRGAVQEAQYF. CDR3 nucleotides: TGCAGTGCTCCCCGGTGGCGGGGGGCCGTGCAAGAGGCCCAGTACTTC.

V usage is TRBV6-2 or TRBV6-3 and J usage is TRBJ2-1; the match to TRBD2 covers 13 bases. V gave up 2 bases and J gave up 0 bases; unmatched junction bases: 7. In germline, CDR1 is MNHEY, CDR2 SVGEGT. The CDR3 length is 19 residues. This CDR3 reads CASSYMTSGGSLSYNEQFF. Written as DNA, the CDR3 is TGTGCCAGCAGTTACATGACTAGCGGGGGGTCCCTCTCCTACAATGAGCAGTTCTTC.